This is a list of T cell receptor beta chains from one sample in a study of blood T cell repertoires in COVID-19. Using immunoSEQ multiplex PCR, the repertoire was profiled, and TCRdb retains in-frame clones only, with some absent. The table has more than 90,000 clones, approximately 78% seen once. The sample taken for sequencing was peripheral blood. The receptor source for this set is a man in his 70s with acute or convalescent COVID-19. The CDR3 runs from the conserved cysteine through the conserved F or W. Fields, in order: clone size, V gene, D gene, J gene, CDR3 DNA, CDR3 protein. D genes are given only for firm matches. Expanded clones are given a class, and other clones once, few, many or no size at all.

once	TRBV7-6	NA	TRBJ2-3	TGTGCCAGCAGCTTAGGAGGAGCCAGCACAGATACGCAGTATTTT	CASSLGGASTDTQYF
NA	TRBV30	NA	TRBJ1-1	TGTGCCCAGGCTAAAGGCGGGGTCACTGAAGCTTTCTTT	CAQAKGGVTEAFF
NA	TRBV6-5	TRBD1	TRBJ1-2	TGTGCCAGCAGTTACAGGGGACAGGGGTATGGCTACACCTTC	CASSYRGQGYGYTF
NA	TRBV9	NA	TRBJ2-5	TGTGCCAGCAGCGCCCTAAACCAAGAGACCCAGTACTTC	CASSALNQETQYF
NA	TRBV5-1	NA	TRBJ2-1	TGCGCCAGCAGCTTGGGTCTAAACAATGAGCAGTTCTTC	CASSLGLNNEQFF
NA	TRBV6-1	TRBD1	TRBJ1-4	TGTGCCAGCAGTGAGGCAGGGGGATATAATGAAAAACTGTTTTTT	CASSEAGGYNEKLFF
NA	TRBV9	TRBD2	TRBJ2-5	TGTGCCAGCAGCGTAACCCCAAGCGGGAGAAAAGAGACCCAGTACTTC	CASSVTPSGRKETQYF
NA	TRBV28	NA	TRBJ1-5	TGTGCCAGCAGTTTGCCATTCGCCAGGAATCAGCCCCAGCATTTT	CASSLPFARNQPQHF
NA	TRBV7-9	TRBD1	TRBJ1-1	TGTGCCAGCAGCGGACAGGGGGTGAACACTGAAGCTTTCTTT	CASSGQGVNTEAFF
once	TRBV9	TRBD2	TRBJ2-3	TGTGCCAGCAGCGTAGCAGCCTCGCCCGGGGGGTCGGATACGCAGTATTTT	CASSVAASPGGSDTQYF
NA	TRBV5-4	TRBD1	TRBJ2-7	TGTGCCAGCAGCTCAGCCGGACAGGGGGCGAACGAGCAGTACTTC	CASSSAGQGANEQYF
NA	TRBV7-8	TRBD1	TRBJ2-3	TGTGCCAGCAGCCCCGGACAGGTCGCCGGCACAGATACGCAGTATTTT	CASSPGQVAGTDTQYF
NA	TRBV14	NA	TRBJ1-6	TGTGCCAGCAGCCAAACCCCCTCTCGGGGGACGCCCCTCCACTTT	CASSQTPSRGTPLHF
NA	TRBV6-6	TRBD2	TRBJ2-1	TGTGCCACCGGACTAGCGGTTGAGCAGTTCTTC	CATGLAVEQFF
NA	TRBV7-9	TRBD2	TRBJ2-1	TGTGCCAGCAGCTTGTCGGGGGGACCGGCCTACAATGAGCAGTTCTTC	CASSLSGGPAYNEQFF
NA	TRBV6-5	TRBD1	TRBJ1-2	TGTGCCAGCAGCCCCGACAGGGGATGGAACTATGGCTACACCTTC	CASSPDRGWNYGYTF
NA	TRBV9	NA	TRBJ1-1	TGTGCCAGCAGCGTAGACGGACATCTGAACACTGAAGCTTTCTTT	CASSVDGHLNTEAFF
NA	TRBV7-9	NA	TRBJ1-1	TGTGCCAGCATTCGGTTACTGAACACTGAAGCTTTCTTT	CASIRLLNTEAFF
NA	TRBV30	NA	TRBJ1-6	TGTGCCTGGAGGATTCAGGGTAGCGGGTCACCCCTCCACTTT	CAWRIQGSGSPLHF
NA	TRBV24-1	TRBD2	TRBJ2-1	TGTGCCACCAGAAGCGGGACGGTTGTCAATGAGCAGTTCTTC	CATRSGTVVNEQFF
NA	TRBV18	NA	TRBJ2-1	TGTGCCAGCTCACCAGCAGGCCCGGGGAAGAATGCCAATGAGCAGTTCTTC	CASSPAGPGKNANEQFF
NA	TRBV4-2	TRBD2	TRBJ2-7	TGTGCCAGCAGCCAAGTAGCGGGAGGCTCCTACGAGCAGTACTTC	CASSQVAGGSYEQYF
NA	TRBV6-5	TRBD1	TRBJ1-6	TGTGCCAGCATCGGACAGGGGAACTCACCCCTCCACTTT	CASIGQGNSPLHF
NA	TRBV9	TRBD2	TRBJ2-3	TGTGCCAGCAGCTTGACCCCTCTATCCGCGGGGGGTGCAGATACGCAGTATTTT	CASSLTPLSAGGADTQYF
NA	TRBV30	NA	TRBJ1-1	TGTGCCTGGAGTACCAGAGGGGGCACTGAAGCTTTCTTT	CAWSTRGGTEAFF
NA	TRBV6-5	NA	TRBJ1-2	TGTGCCAGCAGCTCCTCCGGGAAAGCTCGGGGCTACACCTTC	CASSSSGKARGYTF
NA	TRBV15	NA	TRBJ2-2	TGTGCCACCAGCAGAGATTACATAGGGGAGCTGTTTTTT	CATSRDYIGELFF
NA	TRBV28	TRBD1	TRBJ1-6	TGTGCCAGCAGATTCCTCACTACAGGGGGCGCATCACCCCTCCACTTT	CASRFLTTGGASPLHF
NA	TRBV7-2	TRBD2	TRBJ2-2	TGTGCCAGCAGCTACACTAGCGGGAGGGCGACCGGGGAGCTGTTTTTT	CASSYTSGRATGELFF
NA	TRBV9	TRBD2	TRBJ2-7	TGTGCCAGCAGCCCACGACTAGCGTTCTCCTACGAGCAGTACTTC	CASSPRLAFSYEQYF
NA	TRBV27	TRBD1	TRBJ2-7	TGTGCCAGCACCTCCGGGACAGGGGGCTACGAGCAGTACTTC	CASTSGTGGYEQYF
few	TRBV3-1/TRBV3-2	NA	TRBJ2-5	TGTGCCAGCAGCTCCCGGGAGACCCAGTACTTC	CASSSRETQYF
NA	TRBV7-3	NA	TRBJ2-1	TGTGCCAGCAGCTTAAGCGGGGATGAGCAGTTCTTC	CASSLSGDEQFF
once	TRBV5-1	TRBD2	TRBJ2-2	TGCGCCAGCAGCTTGGGGCTAGCGGGGGGCCGGGAGCTGTTTTTT	CASSLGLAGGRELFF
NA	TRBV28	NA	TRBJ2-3	TGTGCCAGCAATGGGCCCCGATCCACAGATACGCAGTATTTT	CASNGPRSTDTQYF
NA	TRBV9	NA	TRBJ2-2	TGTGCCAGCAGCATGCGGGTTACCGGGGAGCTGTTTTTT	CASSMRVTGELFF
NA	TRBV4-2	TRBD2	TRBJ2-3	TGTGCCAGCGGCAGCGGGGGGGCCCCAGATACGCAGTATTTT	CASGSGGAPDTQYF
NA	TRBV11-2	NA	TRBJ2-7	TGTGCCAGCACCTCTTGGGGACTTACAGGGGTGGGTGAGCAGTACTTC	CASTSWGLTGVGEQYF
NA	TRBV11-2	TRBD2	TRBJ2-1	TGTGCCAGCAGCCCGGGGGGGGGTCAGTTCTTC	CASSPGGGQFF
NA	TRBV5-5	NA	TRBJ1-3	TGTGCCAGCAGCTTGTCGCTCGGTGCCGGTGGAAACACCATATATTTT	CASSLSLGAGGNTIYF
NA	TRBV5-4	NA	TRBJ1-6	TGTGCCAGCAGCTTGGCTACAGTGAGCTCCTATAATTCACCCCTCCACTTT	CASSLATVSSYNSPLHF
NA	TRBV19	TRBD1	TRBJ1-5	TGTGCCAGTAGTCCGGACAGGGGGGATCAGCCCCAGCATTTT	CASSPDRGDQPQHF